This T cell receptor beta chain is from a study of cytomegalovirus exposure and HLA in healthy donors. TCRdb's table, derived via immunoSEQ multiplex PCR, lists solely in-frame clones and lacks some. The sample includes some 350,000 clones, 87% of them seen just once. The clonotype was recovered from a woman in her twenties or thirties in good health and CMV-seropositive. The specimen was PBMCs.

The CDR3 nucleotides read TGTGCCAGCAGCCAAGAAGCCGGGCTAGCGGGAGCCTACGAGCAGTACTTC. The encoded protein is CASSQEAGLAGAYEQYF. The chain carries TRBV14 and TRBJ2-7; 10 bases align to TRBD2. The CDR3 length is 17 residues. The germline V gene encodes CDR1 SGHDN and CDR2 FVKESK. J lost 2 bases, V lost 0 bases, and 7 bases had no gene match.